This T cell receptor (beta chain) stems from a study of shared clonotypes between healthy human individuals. General study results and limits: Inspection by rarefaction showed sorted-subset sequencing to be incomplete despite large depth. Non-shared clonotypes displayed generation probabilities falling below those of clonotypes present in all four donors.

Concerning this clone: Its antigen is not identified.

Trimming stripped 0 bases from V and 1 base from J, with 7 bases between. The germline gives CDR1 MGHRA, CDR2 YSYEKL. The CDR3 loop spans 15 amino acids. This table comes from immunoSEQ multiplex PCR, and its TCRdb copy is limited to in-frame clones, with some not included. Among about 2 million clones listed, just under 95% were seen once. As defined, naive CD8 cells were CD45RO-negative and positively selected for CCR7, with terminally differentiated effector memory CD45RA+ cells excluded. The chain has TRBV4-1 and TRBJ1-5; no clear D. Material for sequencing was naive CD8+ T cells sorted from blood. The receptor's source is a man younger than 35 in good health. The CDR3 sequence: CASSQEEGSNQPQHF. In DNA, the CDR3 is TGCGCCAGCAGCCAAGAAGAGGGAAGCAATCAGCCCCAGCATTTT.